The sequence of this TCR beta chain was determined in a study of T cells in Graves' hyperthyroidism and ophthalmopathy. Study-wide results and caveats: Blood also contained most expanded thyroid clonotypes above 0.001.

Active moderate-to-severe ophthalmopathy, Clinical Activity Score at least 3, NOSPECS at least 4, under 3 months' duration. V lost 6 bases to trimming and J lost 1 base, with 13 bases between them. Germline CDR1 KGHSH, CDR2 LQKENI. The CDR3 has 15 amino acids. The investigators amplified TCR beta CDR3 regions from RNA transcripts. TCR CDR3 underwent first-round RT-PCR with the HTBI primer set. From the multiplex PCR reads, TCRdb called clonotypes with MiXCR, one entry per CDR3 protein. The top ten clones hold 35% to 45% of a sample with a few hundred thousand distinct CDR3 sequences, about 18% of them seen once. This clonotype was counted between two and nine times. Its antigen remains unidentified.

The TCR comes from a man aged 18 to 29 with Graves' ophthalmopathy. The sequenced sample was blood. V is TRBV18 and J is TRBJ1-3; D gene unclear. The CDR3 DNA follows: TGTGCCAGCTCCCCTGGGATCGTTTCTGGAAACACCATATATTTT. It encodes CASSPGIVSGNTIYF.